The 5 T cell receptor beta chains reported below all come from one sample, sequenced in a study of shared clonotypes between healthy human individuals. Naive CD8 cells lacked CD45RO and underwent positive selection for CCR7, leaving out terminally differentiated effector memory CD45RA+ cells. Profiling relied on immunoSEQ multiplex PCR, and the TCRdb table lists in-frame clones only, not all of them. The repertoire has approximately 590,000 clones, roughly 95% of them found once; the top ten carry roughly 0.1%. Specimen: naive CD8+ T cells sorted from blood. Receptor source: a woman aged 25 to 39 in good health.

The V gene is TRBV7-9, the J gene TRBJ2-2; 10 positions match TRBD2. Germline-derived CDR1 and CDR2 are SEHNR and FQNEAQ (reference sequence). The CDR3 spans 17 residues. Trimming cost V 5 bases and J 3 bases; bases outside gene matches: 9. For the CDR3, the DNA is TGTGCCAGCAGCCCAAAAAGAGGGACTAGCGACACCGGGGAGCTGTTTTTT. Protein sequence: CASSPKRGTSDTGELFF.

This clone was counted a few times. The rearrangement uses TRBV6-1 and TRBJ1-2, with a possible D match to TRBD1 (5 bases). This CDR3 comprises 10 residues. V was trimmed by 10 bases and J by 6 bases, leaving 9 bases between them. The germline CDR1 and CDR2 sequences are MNHNS and SASEGT. This chain's CDR3 is CATKGNGYTF. The CDR3 DNA is TGTGCCACAAAGGGGAATGGCTACACCTTC.

This chain uses TRBV21-1 with TRBJ1-2. TRBV21-1 represents a pseudogene. This CDR3 has 12 amino acids. The CDR3: CASSKVPVGYTF. Here the CDR3 DNA reads TGTGCCAGCAGCAAAGTTCCGGTTGGCTACACCTTC.

This chain joins TRBV19 and TRBJ2-7; a weak D match, TRBD2 (6 bases). The CDR3 spans 15 residues. Germline CDR1 and CDR2: LNHDA and SQIVND (reference sequence). Trimming shortened V by 1 base and J by 3 bases, and 13 bases separated the two germline ends. CDR3 DNA: TGTGCCAGTAGTATAGGGGCGGGATCTGGCTACGAGCAGTACTTC. This translates into CASSIGAGSGYEQYF.

The chain combines TRBV5-1 with TRBJ1-1; weak D call: TRBD1 (5 bases). This CDR3 has 16 residues. Germline V gene sequence: CDR1 SGHRS, CDR2 YFSETQ. Trimming took off 5 bases at V and 0 bases at J, with 17 bases between the two ends. CDR3 DNA: TGCGCCAGCAGGGGGGGGACCACTACCATGAACACTGAAGCTTTCTTT. This sequence encodes CASRGGTTTMNTEAFF.